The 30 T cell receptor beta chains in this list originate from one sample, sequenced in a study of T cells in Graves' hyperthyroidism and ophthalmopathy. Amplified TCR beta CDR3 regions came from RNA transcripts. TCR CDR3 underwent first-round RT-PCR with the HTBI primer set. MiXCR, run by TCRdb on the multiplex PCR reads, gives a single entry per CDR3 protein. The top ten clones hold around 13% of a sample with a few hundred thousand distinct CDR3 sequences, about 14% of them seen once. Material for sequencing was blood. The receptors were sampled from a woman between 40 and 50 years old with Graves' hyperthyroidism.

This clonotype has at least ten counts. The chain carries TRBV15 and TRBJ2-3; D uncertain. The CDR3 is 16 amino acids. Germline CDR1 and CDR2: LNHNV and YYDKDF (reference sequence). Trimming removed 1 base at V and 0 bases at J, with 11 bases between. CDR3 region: CATSRGGPVSTDTQYF. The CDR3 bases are TGTGCCACCAGCAGAGGAGGTCCCGTAAGCACAGATACGCAGTATTTT.

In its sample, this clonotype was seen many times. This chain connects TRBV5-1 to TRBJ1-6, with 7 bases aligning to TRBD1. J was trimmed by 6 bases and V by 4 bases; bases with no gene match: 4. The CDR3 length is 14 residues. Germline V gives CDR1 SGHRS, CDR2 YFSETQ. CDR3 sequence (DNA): TGCGCCAGCAGCCAACAGGGGCGTAATTCACCCCTCCACTTT. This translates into CASSQQGRNSPLHF.

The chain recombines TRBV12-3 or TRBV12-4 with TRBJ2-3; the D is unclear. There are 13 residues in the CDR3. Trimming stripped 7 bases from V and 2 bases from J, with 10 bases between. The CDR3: CASTWDLTDTQYF. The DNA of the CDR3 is TGTGCCAGCACATGGGATCTCACAGATACGCAGTATTTT.

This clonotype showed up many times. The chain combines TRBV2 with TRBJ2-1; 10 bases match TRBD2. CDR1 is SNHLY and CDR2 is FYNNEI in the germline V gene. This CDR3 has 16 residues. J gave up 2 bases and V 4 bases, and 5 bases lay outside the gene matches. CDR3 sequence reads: CASSGRTSGTYNEQFF. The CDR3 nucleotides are TGTGCCAGCAGTGGGCGGACTAGCGGAACCTACAATGAGCAGTTCTTC.

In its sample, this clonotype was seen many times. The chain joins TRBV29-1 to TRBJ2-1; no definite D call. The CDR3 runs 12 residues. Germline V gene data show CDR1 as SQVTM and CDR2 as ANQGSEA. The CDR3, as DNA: TGCAGTGTTTATACACGGGACAATGAGCAGTTCTTC. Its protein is CSVYTRDNEQFF.

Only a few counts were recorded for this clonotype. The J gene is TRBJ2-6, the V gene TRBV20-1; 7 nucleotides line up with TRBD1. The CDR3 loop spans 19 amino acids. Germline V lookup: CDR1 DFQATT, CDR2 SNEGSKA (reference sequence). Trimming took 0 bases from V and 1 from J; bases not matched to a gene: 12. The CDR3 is CSARDLERTGRSGANVLTF. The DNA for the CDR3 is TGCAGTGCTAGAGATCTGGAGAGGACAGGAAGATCTGGGGCCAACGTCCTGACTTTC.

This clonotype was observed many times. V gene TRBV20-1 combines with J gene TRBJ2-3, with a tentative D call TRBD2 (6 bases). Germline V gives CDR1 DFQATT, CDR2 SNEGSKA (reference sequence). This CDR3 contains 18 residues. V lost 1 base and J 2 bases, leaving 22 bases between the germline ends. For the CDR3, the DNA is TGCAGTGCTAGAGCTCGAGGGATGCGGGATAGCATCACAGATACGCAGTATTTT. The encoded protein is CSARARGMRDSITDTQYF.

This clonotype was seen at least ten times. The CDR3 protein is CASSLASGSPDWQQYF. Here the CDR3 DNA reads TGTGCCAGCAGCTTAGCTAGCGGGAGCCCCGATTGGCAGCAGTACTTC. The V call is TRBV11-2, the J call TRBJ2-7; TRBD2 agrees at 10 bases. The germline V gene encodes CDR1 SGHAT and CDR2 FQNNGV. This CDR3 region has 16 residues. Trimming at V came to 1 base and at J to 8 bases, leaving 11 bases not matched to a gene.

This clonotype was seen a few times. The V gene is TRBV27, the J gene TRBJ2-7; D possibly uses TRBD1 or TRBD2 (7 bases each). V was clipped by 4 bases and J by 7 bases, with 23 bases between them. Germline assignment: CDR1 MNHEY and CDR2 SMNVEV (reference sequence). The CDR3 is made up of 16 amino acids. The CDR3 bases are TGTGCCAGCAGTTCTATACCAAGACAGGGAGGGTCGGAGCAGTACTTC. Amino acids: CASSSIPRQGGSEQYF.

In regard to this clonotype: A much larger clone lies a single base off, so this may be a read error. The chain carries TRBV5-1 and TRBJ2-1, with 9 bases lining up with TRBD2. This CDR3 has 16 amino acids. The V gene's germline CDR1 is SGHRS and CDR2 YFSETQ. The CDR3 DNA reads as TGCGCCAGGAGCTTGAGGGCGGCGGGAGGGCCCAATGAGCAGTTCTTC. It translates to CARSLRAAGGPNEQFF.

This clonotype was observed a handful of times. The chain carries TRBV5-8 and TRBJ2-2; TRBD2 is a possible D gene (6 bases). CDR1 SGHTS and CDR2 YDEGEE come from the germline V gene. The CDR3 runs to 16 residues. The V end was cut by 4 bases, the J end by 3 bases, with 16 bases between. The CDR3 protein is CASSVRDSTYTGELFF. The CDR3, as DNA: TGTGCCAGCAGCGTGCGGGACTCGACGTACACCGGGGAGCTGTTTTTT.

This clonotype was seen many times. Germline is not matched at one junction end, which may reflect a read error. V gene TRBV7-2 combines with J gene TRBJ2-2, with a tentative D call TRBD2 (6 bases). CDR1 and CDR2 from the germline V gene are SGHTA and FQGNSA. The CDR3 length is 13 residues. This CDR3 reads CASRLGEVGELFF. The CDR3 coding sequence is TGTGCCAGCAGATTAGGGGAGGTCGGGGAGCTGTTTTTT.

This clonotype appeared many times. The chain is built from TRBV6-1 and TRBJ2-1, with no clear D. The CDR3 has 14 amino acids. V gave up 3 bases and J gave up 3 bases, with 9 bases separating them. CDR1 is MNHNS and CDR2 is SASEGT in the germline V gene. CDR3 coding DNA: TGTGCCAGCAGTGAGGTTCGAGACTACAATGAGCAGTTCTTC. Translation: CASSEVRDYNEQFF.

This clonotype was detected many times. The CDR3: CASQGWHGELFF. Written as DNA, the CDR3 is TGTGCCAGCCAGGGGTGGCACGGGGAGCTGTTTTTT. The rearrangement links TRBV3-1 to TRBJ2-2, with a weak D call TRBD1 (6 bases). In germline, CDR1 is LGHDT, CDR2 YNNKEL (reference sequence). V dropped 8 bases and J dropped 7 bases, with 11 bases sitting between them. The CDR3 extends over 12 amino acids.

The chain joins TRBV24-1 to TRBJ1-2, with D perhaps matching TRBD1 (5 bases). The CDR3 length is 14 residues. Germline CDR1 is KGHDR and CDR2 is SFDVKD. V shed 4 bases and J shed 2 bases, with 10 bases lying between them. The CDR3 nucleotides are TGTGCCACCAGTGACCGTAGGGACAACTATGGCTACACCTTC. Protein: CATSDRRDNYGYTF.

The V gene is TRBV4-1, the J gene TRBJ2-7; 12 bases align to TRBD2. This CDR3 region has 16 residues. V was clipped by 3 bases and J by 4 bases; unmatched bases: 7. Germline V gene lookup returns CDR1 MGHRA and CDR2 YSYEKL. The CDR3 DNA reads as TGCGCCAGCAGCCAGCCCGGACTAGCGGGAACGTACGAGCAGTACTTC. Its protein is CASSQPGLAGTYEQYF.

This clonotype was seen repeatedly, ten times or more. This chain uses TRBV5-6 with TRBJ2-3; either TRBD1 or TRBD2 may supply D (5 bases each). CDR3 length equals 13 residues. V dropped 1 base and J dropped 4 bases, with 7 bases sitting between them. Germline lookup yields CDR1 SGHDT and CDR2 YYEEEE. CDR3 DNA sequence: TGTGCCAGCAGCTTGAGGGGACCAGATACGCAGTATTTT. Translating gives CASSLRGPDTQYF.

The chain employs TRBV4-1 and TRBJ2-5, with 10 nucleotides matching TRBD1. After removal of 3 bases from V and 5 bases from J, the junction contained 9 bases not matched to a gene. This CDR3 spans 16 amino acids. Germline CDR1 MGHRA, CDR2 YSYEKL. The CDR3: CASSHLTGTGAETQYF. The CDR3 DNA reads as TGCGCCAGCAGCCACCTAACCGGGACAGGGGCGGAGACCCAGTACTTC.

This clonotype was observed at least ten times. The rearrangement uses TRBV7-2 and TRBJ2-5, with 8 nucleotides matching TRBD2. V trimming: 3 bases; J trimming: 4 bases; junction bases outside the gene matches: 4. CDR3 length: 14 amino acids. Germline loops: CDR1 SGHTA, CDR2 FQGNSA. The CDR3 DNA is TGTGCCAGCAGCTTTCAAGCGGGGGCAGAGACCCAGTACTTC. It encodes CASSFQAGAETQYF. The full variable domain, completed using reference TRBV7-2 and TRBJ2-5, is GAGVSQSPSNKVTEKGKDVELRCDPISGHTALYWYRQSLGQGLEFLIYFQGNSAPDKSGLPSDRFSAERTGGSVSTLTIQRTQQEDSAVYLCASSFQAGAETQYFGPGTRLLVL.

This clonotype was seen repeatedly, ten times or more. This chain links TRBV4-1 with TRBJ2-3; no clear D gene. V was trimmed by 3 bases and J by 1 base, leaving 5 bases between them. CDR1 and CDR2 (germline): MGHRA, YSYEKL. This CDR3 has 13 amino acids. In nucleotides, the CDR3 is TGCGCCAGCAGCCATCCCCGCACAGATACGCAGTATTTT. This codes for CASSHPRTDTQYF.

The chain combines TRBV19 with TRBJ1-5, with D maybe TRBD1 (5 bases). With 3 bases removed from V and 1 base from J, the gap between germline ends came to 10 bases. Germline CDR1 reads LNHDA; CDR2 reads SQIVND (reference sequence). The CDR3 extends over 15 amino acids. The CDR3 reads CASSIMSGSNQPQHF. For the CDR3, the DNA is TGTGCCAGTAGTATTATGTCAGGGAGCAATCAGCCCCAGCATTTT.

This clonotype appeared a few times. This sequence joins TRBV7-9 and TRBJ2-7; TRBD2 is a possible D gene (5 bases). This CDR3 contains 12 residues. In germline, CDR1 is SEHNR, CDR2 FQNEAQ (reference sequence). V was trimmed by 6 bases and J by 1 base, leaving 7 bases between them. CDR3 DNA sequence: TGTGCCAGCAGGAGACTATCCTACGAGCAGTACTTC. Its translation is CASRRLSYEQYF.

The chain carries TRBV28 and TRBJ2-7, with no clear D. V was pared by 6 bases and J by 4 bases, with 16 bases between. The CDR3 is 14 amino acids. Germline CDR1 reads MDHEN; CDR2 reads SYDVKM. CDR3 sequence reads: CASSFPQLLYEQYF. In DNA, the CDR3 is TGTGCCAGCAGCTTTCCACAACTTTTGTACGAGCAGTACTTC.

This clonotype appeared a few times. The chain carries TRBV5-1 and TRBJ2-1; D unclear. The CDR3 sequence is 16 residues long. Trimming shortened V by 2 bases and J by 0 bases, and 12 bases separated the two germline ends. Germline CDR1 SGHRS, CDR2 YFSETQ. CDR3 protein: CASSFDPPSSYNEQFF. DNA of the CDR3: TGCGCCAGCAGCTTCGACCCCCCGAGCTCCTACAATGAGCAGTTCTTC.

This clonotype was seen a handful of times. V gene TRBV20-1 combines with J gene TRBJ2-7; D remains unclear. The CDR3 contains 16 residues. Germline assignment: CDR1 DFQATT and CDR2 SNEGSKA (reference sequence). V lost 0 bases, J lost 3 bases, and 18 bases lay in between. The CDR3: CSARDLTDVTNYEQYF. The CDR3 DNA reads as TGCAGTGCTAGAGATCTAACAGACGTGACGAACTACGAGCAGTACTTC.

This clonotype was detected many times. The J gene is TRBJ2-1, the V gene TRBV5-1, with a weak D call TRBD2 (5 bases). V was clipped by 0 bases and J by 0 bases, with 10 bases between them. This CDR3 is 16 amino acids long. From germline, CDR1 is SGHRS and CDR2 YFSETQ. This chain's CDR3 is CASSLVLGSSYNEQFF. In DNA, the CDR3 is TGCGCCAGCAGCTTGGTCCTGGGGAGCTCCTACAATGAGCAGTTCTTC.

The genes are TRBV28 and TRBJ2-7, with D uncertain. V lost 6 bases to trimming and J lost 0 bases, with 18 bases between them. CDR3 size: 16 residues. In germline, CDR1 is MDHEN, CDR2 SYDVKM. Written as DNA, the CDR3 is TGTGCCAGCAGCCCTGCTTGGAGAGGTTACTCCTACGAGCAGTACTTC. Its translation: CASSPAWRGYSYEQYF.

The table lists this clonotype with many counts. The CDR3 loop reads CAWSSDRGRGNQPQHF. DNA for the CDR3: TGTGCCTGGAGTTCAGACAGGGGTAGGGGCAATCAGCCCCAGCATTTT. The chain links TRBV30 to TRBJ1-5, with 8 nucleotides matching TRBD1. V gave up 2 bases and J gave up 2 bases; unmatched junction bases: 8. From germline, CDR1 is GTSNPN and CDR2 SVGIG (reference sequence). This CDR3 has 16 residues. Looking up the rest from reference TRBV30 and TRBJ1-5 gives the full variable domain: SQTIHQWPATLVQPVGSPLSLECTVEGTSNPNLYWYRQAAGRGLQLLFYSVGIGQISSEVPQNLSASRPQDRQFILSSKKLLLSDSGFYLCAWSSDRGRGNQPQHFGDGTRLSIL.

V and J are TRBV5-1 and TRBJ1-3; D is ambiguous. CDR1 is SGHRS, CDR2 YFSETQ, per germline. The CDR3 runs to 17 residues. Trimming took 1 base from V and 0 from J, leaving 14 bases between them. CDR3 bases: TGCGCCAGCAGCTTGTCGACGGCGGCGGGCTCTGGAAACACCATATATTTT. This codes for CASSLSTAAGSGNTIYF. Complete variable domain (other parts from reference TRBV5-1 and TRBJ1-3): KAGVTQTPRYLIKTRGQQVTLSCSPISGHRSVSWYQQTPGQGLQFLFEYFSETQRNKGNFPGRFSGRQFSNSRSEMNVSTLELGDSALYLCASSLSTAAGSGNTIYFGEGSWLTVV.

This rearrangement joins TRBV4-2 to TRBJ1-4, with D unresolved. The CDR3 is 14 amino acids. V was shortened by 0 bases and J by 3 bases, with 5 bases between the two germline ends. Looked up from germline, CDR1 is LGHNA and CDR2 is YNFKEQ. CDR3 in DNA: TGTGCCAGCAGCCAAGACACGGCTAATGAAAAACTGTTTTTT. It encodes CASSQDTANEKLFF.